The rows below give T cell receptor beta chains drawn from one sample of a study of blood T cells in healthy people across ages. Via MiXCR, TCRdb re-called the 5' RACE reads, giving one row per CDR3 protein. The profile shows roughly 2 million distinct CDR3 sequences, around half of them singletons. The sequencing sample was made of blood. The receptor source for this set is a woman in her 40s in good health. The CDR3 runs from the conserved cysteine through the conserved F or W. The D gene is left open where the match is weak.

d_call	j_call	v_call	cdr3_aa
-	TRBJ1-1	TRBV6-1	CASRKTGGATEGTEAFF
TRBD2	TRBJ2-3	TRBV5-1	CASSASRGGLADTQYF
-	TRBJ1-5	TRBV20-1	CSARDRLPQHF
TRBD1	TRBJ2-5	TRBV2	CASSDGTGGLQETQYF
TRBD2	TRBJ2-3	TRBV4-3	CASSLRLAGTPDTQYF
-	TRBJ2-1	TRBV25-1	CASGRPDNEQFF
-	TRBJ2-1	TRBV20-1	CSARMWEHTSYNEQFF
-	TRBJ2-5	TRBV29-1	CSVGGLGGETQYF
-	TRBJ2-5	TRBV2	CASRNRALQETQYF
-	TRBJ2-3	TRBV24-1	CATSRPGTDTQYF